Listed below are T cell receptor beta chains from one sample, sequenced in a study of Tregs in tolerant kidney transplant recipients. Sequenced by immunoSEQ multiplex PCR; TCRdb stores in-frame clones only, minus some. This table has over 60,000 clones, 70% to 90% appearing once. This material consisted of CD4+ T cells from blood, taken before the transplant. The receptors derive from a human donor who received a combined kidney and bone marrow transplant. Both conserved end residues are part of each CDR3. The D gene is left open where the match is weak. Size is omitted from some rows. Given values are once, few, many or a class for expanded clones.

V gene,D gene,J gene,clone size,CDR3 DNA,CDR3 protein
TRBV28,TRBD1,TRBJ1-3,-,TGTGCCAGCAGTCCCGGGACAGGGGGCCTCTCTGGAAACACCATATATTTT,CASSPGTGGLSGNTIYF
TRBV7-2,-,TRBJ1-5,once,TGTGCCAGCAGTTCCCAGGGTCCCAATCAGCCCCAGCATTTT,CASSSQGPNQPQHF
TRBV18,TRBD1,TRBJ1-4,-,TGTGCCAGCTCACACGACAGGGCCGGCGAAAAACTGTTTTTT,CASSHDRAGEKLFF
TRBV29-1,-,TRBJ2-5,-,TGCAGCGTTGCGGGGGTCGGGCAGCAAGAGACCCAGTACTTC,CSVAGVGQQETQYF
TRBV5-4,TRBD2,TRBJ2-4,once,TGTGCCAGCAGCTCCGGGACTAGCAAAAACATTCAGTACTTC,CASSSGTSKNIQYF
TRBV9,-,TRBJ2-5,-,TGTGCCAGCAGCGTAGACAGGGCACAAGAGACCCAGTACTTC,CASSVDRAQETQYF
TRBV28,TRBD1,TRBJ1-2,-,TGTGCCAGCACCAAGACAGGGGGCTATGGCTACACCTTC,CASTKTGGYGYTF
TRBV30,TRBD2,TRBJ2-3,-,TGTGCCTGGAGTGTGGGACTAGCGGGGAGCACAGATACGCAGTATTTT,CAWSVGLAGSTDTQYF
TRBV11-2,TRBD1,TRBJ1-4,-,TGTGCCAGCAGCTTATCGGGACAGGGGGCGCAGGCAACTAATGAAAAACTGTTTTTT,CASSLSGQGAQATNEKLFF
TRBV5-4,-,TRBJ1-3,-,TGTGCCAGCAGCTTGGACAGCGGCCCTGGAAACACCATATATTTT,CASSLDSGPGNTIYF
TRBV19,-,TRBJ1-4,-,TGTGCCAGTAGTGCAGGGATCGCAACTAATGAAAAACTGTTTTTT,CASSAGIATNEKLFF
TRBV28,-,TRBJ2-1,-,TGTGCCAGCAGGTCCGGGACTCCGGTTTTTGAGCAGTTCTTC,CASRSGTPVFEQFF
TRBV29-1,TRBD2,TRBJ2-1,-,TGCAGCGTTGCGAAAGCGGGAGTATTGAATGAGCAGTTCTTC,CSVAKAGVLNEQFF
TRBV27,-,TRBJ2-1,-,TGTGCCAGCGGGACACCCGGGTGGGCTGAGCAGTTCTTC,CASGTPGWAEQFF
TRBV5-6,-,TRBJ2-3,-,TGTGCCAGCAGCTCCGAGTTTCGCGGGAAGGGTGCAGATACGCAGTATTTT,CASSSEFRGKGADTQYF
TRBV5-1,TRBD2,TRBJ2-2,-,TGCGCCAGCATGCGCGGGGGGAAGGACACCGGGGAGCTGTTTTTT,CASMRGGKDTGELFF
TRBV4-1,TRBD2,TRBJ2-7,-,TGCGCCAGCAGCCAAATTCTATCGGGAGGCCGATACGAGCAGTACTTC,CASSQILSGGRYEQYF
TRBV7-3,-,TRBJ2-1,-,TGTGCCAGCAGTGAGCGGTCCTACAATGAGCAGTTCTTC,CASSERSYNEQFF
TRBV28,-,TRBJ1-4,-,TGTGCCAGCTCGAGTTCAGGGCTTAGTAATGAAAAACTGTTTTTT,CASSSSGLSNEKLFF
TRBV6-1,-,TRBJ1-5,-,TGTGCCAGCAGTGAAGCATTGTTACAGCCCCAGCATTTT,CASSEALLQPQHF
TRBV9,-,TRBJ2-7,-,TGTGCCAGCAGCGTAGCTTTAAAGGGGGCCTACGAGCAGTACTTC,CASSVALKGAYEQYF
TRBV4-1,TRBD1,TRBJ2-7,-,TGCGCCAGCAGCCCCTTTACCGGGACAGGGTTTGTCGAGCAGTACTTC,CASSPFTGTGFVEQYF